This T cell receptor (beta chain) was profiled in a study of monozygotic twins with inflammatory bowel disease. Study-level results: There was no way to distinguish the different T cell subtypes. For IBD patients, clonotypes shared with others were fewer than for healthy twins, especially with disease activity.

The CDR3 is made up of 17 amino acids. Germline CDR1 DFQATT, CDR2 SNEGSKA (reference sequence). TCRdb re-called the 5' RACE reads and gives one entry per CDR3 protein, without DNA. The sample's table shows approximately 420,000 distinct CDR3 sequences. Comment on this clonotype: Its specificity is unknown.

The gene calls are TRBV20-1 and TRBJ2-1; lacking DNA, the TRBD2 call made by TCRdb goes unchecked. The material sequenced was blood. The sequence came from a human donor with ulcerative colitis or Crohn's disease, or a healthy co-twin of an affected twin (not recorded which). CDR3 residues: CSARDIPGGPKYNEQFF.